A selection of T cell receptor beta chains follows, all from one sample in a study of blood T cells in healthy people across ages. MiXCR, applied by TCRdb to the 5' RACE reads, yields one record per CDR3 protein. The top ten clones hold approximately 2.9% of a sample with about 780,000 distinct CDR3 sequences, 20% to 30% of them seen once. These data also formed part of another study, on T cells of mothers and their children.

Sequencing was carried out using blood. The receptors here all came from a boy aged 5-17 years in good health. CDR3s include the opening cysteine and the closing phenylalanine or tryptophan. D genes are given only for firm matches. Not all rows give a size; the values are once, few, many and, for expanded clones, a class.

abundance | j_gene | v_gene | d_gene | CDR3aa | CDR3nt
- | TRBJ2-5 | TRBV20-1 | - | CSASPSRRWYQETQYF | TGCAGTGCTTCCCCCTCACGGAGATGGTACCAAGAGACCCAGTACTTC
- | TRBJ2-5 | TRBV5-5 | TRBD1 | CASSSRDRGWEETQYF | TGTGCCAGCAGCTCCCGGGACAGGGGATGGGAAGAGACCCAGTACTTC
few | TRBJ1-2 | TRBV12-3/TRBV12-4 | TRBD1 | CASNQGDGYTF | TGTGCCAGCAACCAGGGGGACGGCTACACCTTC
- | TRBJ1-2 | TRBV6-1 | TRBD1 | CASGYRDRGQYRGYTF | TGTGCCAGTGGATACCGGGACAGGGGGCAATACCGTGGCTACACCTTC
- | TRBJ2-5 | TRBV7-6 | - | CASSLVGWGQETQYF | TGTGCCAGCAGCTTAGTCGGGTGGGGGCAAGAGACCCAGTACTTC
few | TRBJ1-5 | TRBV14 | - | CASSQDGGVSDQPQHF | TGTGCCAGCAGCCAAGATGGGGGGGTCAGTGATCAGCCCCAGCATTTT
- | TRBJ1-3 | TRBV9 | - | CASSVGPGPGNTIYF | TGTGCCAGCAGCGTAGGTCCCGGGCCTGGAAACACCATATATTTT
once | TRBJ1-1 | TRBV2 | - | CARARVNTEAFF | TGTGCTCGGGCCAGGGTGAACACTGAAGCTTTCTTT
- | TRBJ1-2 | TRBV20-1 | - | CSASVRTTGGYTF | TGCAGTGCTAGTGTCAGGACGACAGGAGGCTACACCTTC
few | TRBJ2-2 | TRBV29-1 | TRBD1 | CSVNRGNTGELFF | TGCAGCGTTAACAGGGGTAACACCGGGGAGCTGTTTTTT
- | TRBJ1-1 | TRBV5-1 | TRBD1 | CASSLTGGGDAEAFF | TGCGCCAGCAGCTTAACAGGGGGCGGGGACGCTGAAGCTTTCTTT
- | TRBJ2-4 | TRBV7-3 | - | CASSLTSKNIQYF | TGTGCCAGCAGCTTAACGTCTAAAAACATTCAGTACTTC
few | TRBJ2-1 | TRBV5-5 | TRBD2 | CASTPLALVNEQFF | TGTGCCAGCACCCCACTAGCGTTGGTCAATGAGCAGTTCTTC
few | TRBJ2-1 | TRBV28 | TRBD2 | CASSVASQGLAGDYNEQFF | TGTGCCAGCAGCGTTGCGTCTCAAGGACTAGCGGGGGACTACAATGAGCAGTTCTTC
many | TRBJ1-1 | TRBV6-6 | - | CASSYWEEVNTEAFF | TGTGCCAGCAGTTACTGGGAGGAGGTGAACACTGAAGCTTTCTTT
- | TRBJ1-2 | TRBV25-1 | - | CASSEYRGGEFGYTF | TGTGCCAGCAGTGAATATAGAGGAGGGGAGTTTGGCTACACCTTC
- | TRBJ1-2 | TRBV19 | TRBD1 | CASSSADRGHYGYTF | TGTGCCAGTAGTAGTGCCGACAGGGGCCACTATGGCTACACCTTC
few | TRBJ1-4 | TRBV11-2 | - | CASSPRVPLNEKLFF | TGTGCCAGCAGCCCTCGGGTGCCATTGAATGAAAAACTGTTTTTT
- | TRBJ2-3 | TRBV9 | - | CASSQGGGSTDTQYF | TGTGCCAGCAGCCAGGGAGGGGGGAGCACAGATACGCAGTATTTT
- | TRBJ2-1 | TRBV30 | - | CAWSGLQSKADEQFF | TGTGCCTGGAGTGGTCTCCAGTCCAAGGCGGATGAGCAGTTCTTC
many | TRBJ2-7 | TRBV3-1 | - | CASSQRGTYEQYF | TGTGCCAGCAGCCAAAGGGGTACCTACGAGCAGTACTTC
- | TRBJ1-1 | TRBV13 | - | CASSLGKDYTEAFF | TGTGCCAGCAGTTTGGGGAAGGACTACACTGAAGCTTTCTTT
few | TRBJ1-4 | TRBV7-8 | - | CASSPNRVANEKLFF | TGTGCCAGCAGCCCGAACAGGGTTGCTAATGAAAAACTGTTTTTT
- | TRBJ1-2 | TRBV7-2 | - | CASSTRTLGNGYTF | TGTGCCAGCAGCACACGGACCTTAGGGAATGGCTACACCTTC
- | TRBJ2-7 | TRBV20-1 | - | CSASDNQEEQYF | TGCAGTGCTAGCGACAACCAGGAAGAGCAGTACTTC
- | TRBJ1-4 | TRBV20-1 | - | CSAREGGHNEKLFF | TGCAGTGCTAGAGAGGGAGGGCATAATGAAAAACTGTTTTTT
few | TRBJ2-3 | TRBV2 | TRBD2 | CASTIALGGGTDTQYF | TGTGCCAGCACTATAGCGTTGGGGGGGGGTACAGATACGCAGTATTTT